Listed here are 3 T cell receptor beta chains from one sample, sequenced in a study of T cells in women clearing cervical HPV infection. Assay used: immunoSEQ multiplex PCR; TCRdb lists only in-frame clones, some missing. The sample table sets out some 25,000 clones. The sequencing input was blood buffy coat. Every receptor here comes from a woman between 18 and 75 years old with a cervical HPV16 infection that either progressed to CIN3+ or cleared (not recorded which).

To note about this clone: Read coverage stops 3 residues before the CDR3 terminus; the germline J gene supplies the remainder. The J gene is TRBJ1-6, the V gene TRBV7-6, with 8 positions matching TRBD1. This CDR3 comprises 15 residues. V lost 5 bases and J lost 9; bases outside the gene matches: 9. In germline, CDR1 is SGHVS, CDR2 FNYEAQ. The part of the CDR3 DNA that was read is TGTGCCAGCAGCCCATCAGGACAGGGAGTTTCACCC. Protein: CASSPSGQGVSP. The whole CDR3 protein reads CASSPSGQGVSPLHF.

As for this clone: The missing CDR3 end, 3 residues past where the read stops, is filled in from the germline J gene. The chain uses TRBV5-6 and TRBJ2-7; tentative D call: TRBD1 (6 bases). The CDR3 length is 15 residues. Germline assignment: CDR1 SGHDT and CDR2 YYEEEE. V was cut by 0 bases and J by 0 bases, with 10 bases left in between. The CDR3 sequence is CASSLDRDHSYEQYF. The CDR3 bases that were read are TGTGCCAGCAGCTTGGACAGGGACCACTCCTACGAG.

Concerning this clone: The read terminates 3 residues ahead of where the CDR3 ends, so the germline J gene completes it. The rearrangement uses TRBV18 and TRBJ2-3, with 9 positions matching TRBD1. The CDR3 is 17 amino acids. Germline trimming cut 5 bases from V and 0 bases from J; bases unmatched to any gene: 9. Germline loops: CDR1 KGHSH, CDR2 LQKENI. Incomplete CDR3 DNA: TGTGCCAGCTCATTACAGGGGGCCGGAGCAAGCACAGATACG. It translates to CASSLQGAGASTDT. The full-length CDR3 reads as CASSLQGAGASTDTQYF.